A single sample gave rise to the 30 T cell receptor beta chains below, sequenced in a study of blood T cell repertoires in COVID-19. Data came from immunoSEQ multiplex PCR; TCRdb stores just in-frame clones and leaves some out. The data show around 280,000 clones, roughly 80% seen once. What was sequenced was peripheral blood. The source is a woman aged 45-65 years with active or convalescent COVID-19.

This chain joins TRBV10-2 and TRBJ1-2; 11 bases agree with TRBD1. The CDR3 sequence is 15 residues long. Germline-derived CDR1 and CDR2 are WSHSY and SAAADI. V dropped 2 bases and J dropped 8; count of bases not matched to a gene: 7. The CDR3 protein is CASSENGQGARGYTF. CDR3 sequence (DNA): TGCGCCAGCAGTGAGAATGGACAGGGGGCACGGGGCTACACCTTC.

J is TRBJ1-6 and V is TRBV3-1 (or the pseudogene TRBV3-2); TRBD1 agrees at 7 bases. V shed 2 bases, J shed 0 bases, and the junction held 1 base outside the gene matches. The CDR3 totals 16 residues. CDR1 and CDR2 from the germline V gene are LGHDT and YNNKEL (reference sequence). In DNA form, the CDR3 reads TGTGCCAGCAGCCAACGGGACAGCTCCTATAATTCACCCCTCCACTTT. It yields the protein CASSQRDSSYNSPLHF.

J is TRBJ2-1 and V is TRBV5-1; no definite D call. V lost 4 bases and J lost 2, with 10 bases in between. Per germline, CDR1 SGHRS and CDR2 YFSETQ. This CDR3 region has 14 residues. CDR3 sequence (DNA): TGCGCCAGCAGCAACGAGGCTACCTACAATGAGCAGTTCTTC. This gives the protein CASSNEATYNEQFF.

The chain has TRBV10-3 and TRBJ1-2, with a weak D call TRBD1 (6 bases). V gave up 5 bases and J gave up 4 bases, with 8 bases separating them. CDR1 is ENHRY and CDR2 is SYGVKD in the germline V gene. The CDR3 is 12 amino acids. This CDR3 reads CAISQDSYGYTF. CDR3 nucleotides: TGTGCCATCAGTCAGGACAGCTATGGCTACACCTTC.

The J gene is TRBJ2-2, the V gene TRBV2, with TRBD2 identical over 9 bases. Germline-derived CDR1 and CDR2 are SNHLY and FYNNEI. The CDR3 spans 18 residues. V trimming: 4 bases; J trimming: 6 bases; junction bases outside the gene matches: 15. The CDR3 coding sequence is TGTGCCAGCAGTGTTAGAGAACTAGCGGGCTCCGGTTCCGGGGAGCTGTTTTTT. It specifies CASSVRELAGSGSGELFF.

The V and J genes are TRBV19 and TRBJ2-1; 8 nucleotides match TRBD1. CDR3 length equals 17 residues. Germline loops: CDR1 LNHDA, CDR2 SQIVND (reference sequence). After removal of 3 bases from V and 7 bases from J, the junction contained 14 bases not matched to a gene. CDR3 in DNA: TGTGCCAGTAGTATCACCCTCGGGACAGGAGGTAGAAATGAGCAGTTCTTC. This encodes CASSITLGTGGRNEQFF.

About this clone: The same CDR3 arises from other DNA sequences in this sample as well. This chain uses TRBV25-1 with TRBJ2-1; D unresolved. This CDR3 region has 11 residues. V lost 4 bases to trimming and J lost 4 bases, with 2 bases between them. In germline, CDR1 is MGHDK, CDR2 SYGVNS. DNA for the CDR3: TGTGCCAGCAGTGCTTACAATGAGCAGTTCTTC. Translation gives CASSAYNEQFF.

The chain uses TRBV3-1 (or the pseudogene TRBV3-2) and TRBJ1-1, with D uncertain. The CDR3 consists of 15 residues. Germline V gives CDR1 LGHDT, CDR2 YNNKEL (reference sequence). V lost 0 bases to trimming and J lost 0 bases, with 8 bases between them. CDR3 amino acids: CASSQDGRVNTEAFF. The CDR3 bases are TGTGCCAGCAGCCAAGACGGGAGGGTGAACACTGAAGCTTTCTTT.

This chain connects TRBV15 to TRBJ2-5, with D unclear. This CDR3 is 12 amino acids long. V gave up 0 bases and J gave up 7 bases, with 6 bases separating them. Germline-derived CDR1 and CDR2 are LNHNV and YYDKDF (reference sequence). The CDR3 DNA reads as TGTGCCACCAGCAGAGATCCAGGGACCCAGTACTTC. Translated: CATSRDPGTQYF.

The chain couples TRBV13 to TRBJ1-4, with D possibly being TRBD1 (5 bases). V was trimmed by 5 bases and J by 8 bases, leaving 18 bases between them. The CDR3 sequence is 15 residues long. The V gene's germline CDR1 is PRHDT and CDR2 FYEKMQ (reference sequence). The CDR3 DNA reads as TGTGCCAGCAGCCGTGGGCCCAGGGTCGGGGAAAAACTGTTTTTT. It specifies CASSRGPRVGEKLFF.

The genes are TRBV28 and TRBJ1-6; D is undetermined. CDR3 length equals 15 residues. V was trimmed by 2 bases and J by 5 bases, leaving 10 bases between them. Germline CDR1 and CDR2: MDHEN and SYDVKM. The CDR3 reads CASSLNGMDNSPLHF. The CDR3 DNA is TGTGCCAGCAGTTTAAACGGGATGGATAATTCACCCCTCCACTTT.

The chain couples TRBV6-5 to TRBJ1-5, with 10 bases aligning to TRBD1. The junction had 7 bases not matched to a gene; V was cut back by 6 bases and J by 5 bases. The germline V gene encodes CDR1 MNHEY and CDR2 SVGAGI. This CDR3 comprises 15 residues. The CDR3 region has the DNA TGTGCCAGCAGCCCGGACAGGGGGAAGGATCAGCCCCAGCATTTT. This sequence encodes CASSPDRGKDQPQHF.

This clone was counted only a few times. This chain joins TRBV7-9 and TRBJ2-7; 14 nucleotides line up with TRBD2. V shed 8 bases, J shed 4 bases, and the junction held 13 bases outside the gene matches. The CDR3 spans 17 residues. The germline V gene encodes CDR1 SEHNR and CDR2 FQNEAQ (reference sequence). The DNA of the CDR3 is TGTGCCAGCGCCCTAGCTGGGACTAGCGGGAGTTTTTACGAGCAGTACTTC. This gives the protein CASALAGTSGSFYEQYF.

The V call is TRBV7-9, the J call TRBJ2-1; 10 bases line up with TRBD2. Germline CDR1 SEHNR, CDR2 FQNEAQ (reference sequence). Unmatched junction bases numbered 11, after V lost 5 bases and J lost 7 bases. The CDR3 length is 16 residues. CDR3 bases: TGTGCCAGCAGCGCCAGAGCGGGAGGGCCTCGGAATGAGCAGTTCTTC. This translates into CASSARAGGPRNEQFF.

The chain uses TRBV19 and TRBJ1-6; 7 bases are a match to TRBD1. With V trimmed by 3 bases and J by 10 bases, 6 bases remained unmatched. Germline V gene lookup returns CDR1 LNHDA and CDR2 SQIVND (reference sequence). CDR3 length: 14 residues. The CDR3 bases are TGTGCCAGTAGTATTTCCGGACAGGCATCACCCCTCCACTTT. It encodes CASSISGQASPLHF.

This CDR3 is CASSLGGPGLEKLFF. CDR3 DNA sequence: TGTGCCAGCAGCTTAGGGGGGCCTGGACTGGAAAAACTGTTTTTT. The chain uses TRBV7-9 and TRBJ1-4, with D possibly being TRBD1 (6 bases). Trimming shortened V by 1 base and J by 8 bases, and 14 bases separated the two germline ends. Per the germline V gene, CDR1 is SEHNR and CDR2 is FQNEAQ (reference sequence). The CDR3 is made up of 15 amino acids.

This chain joins TRBV27 and TRBJ1-6, with 7 bases fitting TRBD1. Germline loops: CDR1 MNHEY, CDR2 SMNVEV (reference sequence). The CDR3 loop spans 15 amino acids. Trimming removed 2 bases from V and 10 bases from J; junction bases left unmatched: 8. The CDR3 loop is CASSLGQGVGSPLHF. The CDR3 DNA is TGTGCCAGCAGTTTAGGGCAGGGGGTAGGATCACCCCTCCACTTT.

There are a few counts of this clone. The chain uses TRBV7-2 and TRBJ2-1; D is unresolved. The CDR3 spans 13 residues. V was pared by 4 bases and J by 8 bases, with 12 bases between. CDR1 and CDR2 from the germline V gene are SGHTA and FQGNSA. In DNA, the CDR3 is TGTGCCAGCAGCTCTAGTAGGCTCCATGAGCAGTTCTTC. Protein sequence: CASSSSRLHEQFF. The variable domain in full, with the rest retrieved from reference TRBV7-2 and TRBJ2-1, is GAGVSQSPSNKVTEKGKDVELRCDPISGHTALYWYRQSLGQGLEFLIYFQGNSAPDKSGLPSDRFSAERTGGSVSTLTIQRTQQEDSAVYLCASSSSRLHEQFFGPGTRLTVL.

The V gene is TRBV5-1, the J gene TRBJ2-1, with 10 nucleotides matching TRBD2. The CDR3 is 15 residues long. With V trimmed by 4 bases and J by 3 bases, 4 bases remained unmatched. Germline-derived CDR1 and CDR2 are SGHRS and YFSETQ. The DNA of the CDR3 is TGCGCCAGCAGCCGGACTAGCGGAGACTACAATGAGCAGTTCTTC. Protein product: CASSRTSGDYNEQFF.

The chain carries TRBV19 and TRBJ1-1; D gene uncertain. The CDR3 sequence is 14 residues long. V was pared by 4 bases and J by 0 bases, with 9 bases between. Germline V lookup: CDR1 LNHDA, CDR2 SQIVND (reference sequence). Here the CDR3 reads CASSNAEMNTEAFF. The CDR3 nucleotides are TGTGCCAGTAGTAACGCAGAAATGAACACTGAAGCTTTCTTT.

The chain carries TRBV7-6 and TRBJ2-2; 12 bases match TRBD2. Germline V gene lookup returns CDR1 SGHVS and CDR2 FNYEAQ. The CDR3 loop spans 17 amino acids. Trimming cost V 0 bases and J 4 bases; bases outside gene matches: 3. The CDR3 DNA reads TGTGCCAGCAGCTTAGCCCTAGCGGGAGGGCGCACCGGGGAGCTGTTTTTT. Its translation is CASSLALAGGRTGELFF.

This chain connects TRBV6-2 or TRBV6-3 to TRBJ1-4; tentative D call: TRBD1 (5 bases). This CDR3 is 15 amino acids long. V lost 0 bases, J lost 7 bases, and 12 bases lay in between. CDR1 is MNHEY and CDR2 is SVGEGT in the germline V gene. The CDR3 region has the DNA TGTGCCAGCAGTTACTCAGGAGGGGCGAGTGAAAAACTGTTTTTT. This gives the protein CASSYSGGASEKLFF.

This rearrangement joins TRBV30 to TRBJ1-4; D possibly corresponds to TRBD1 (5 bases). CDR3 length: 13 amino acids. V dropped 0 bases and J dropped 7 bases, with 9 bases sitting between them. The germline V gene encodes CDR1 GTSNPN and CDR2 SVGIG (reference sequence). The CDR3 nucleotides are TGTGCCTGGAGTGTGTCAGGGCCTGAAAAACTGTTTTTT. Protein product: CAWSVSGPEKLFF.

The genes are TRBV15 and TRBJ1-1; TRBD1 matches at 11 bases. V lost 1 base, J lost 5 bases, and 6 bases stayed unmatched. Germline V gene sequence: CDR1 LNHNV, CDR2 YYDKDF (reference sequence). The CDR3 extends over 16 amino acids. CDR3 nucleotides: TGTGCCACCAGCAGAGGGACAGGGGGCTGGTATACTGAAGCTTTCTTT. Translation: CATSRGTGGWYTEAFF.

The V gene is TRBV29-1, the J gene TRBJ2-7; TRBD1 might be the D (6 bases). The length of the CDR3 is 13 residues. The V and J ends lost 5 bases and 4 bases respectively, with 15 bases between them. Germline loops: CDR1 SQVTM, CDR2 ANQGSEA. This CDR3 is CSVIGQWGYEQYF. CDR3 nucleotide sequence: TGCAGCGTTATAGGACAGTGGGGGTACGAGCAGTACTTC.

With respect to this clone: Its ends do not fully match the called genes, so a read error is possible. The CDR3 reads CASSRGRSHLPNTTKQYF. CDR3 nucleotide sequence: TGTGCTAGCAGCCGGGGTCGGAGCCATCTTCCGAACACTACGAAGCAGTACTTC. This chain connects TRBV7-7 to TRBJ2-7; possibly TRBD2 for D (5 bases). In germline, CDR1 is SSHAT, CDR2 FNYEAQ (reference sequence). The CDR3 is 18 residues long.

The rearrangement uses TRBV29-1 and TRBJ1-1; D call uncertain. The CDR3 runs 11 residues. Germline V gene data show CDR1 as SQVTM and CDR2 as ANQGSEA. Trimming cost V 4 bases and J 7 bases, with 10 bases left between them. The CDR3 sequence: CSVVMPGEAFF. The DNA of the CDR3 is TGCAGCGTTGTAATGCCGGGTGAAGCTTTCTTT.

V and J are TRBV2 and TRBJ1-5, with TRBD1 identical over 11 bases. CDR3 size: 14 residues. Germline trimming cut 6 bases from V and 10 bases from J; bases unmatched to any gene: 8. Germline V gene lookup returns CDR1 SNHLY and CDR2 FYNNEI. CDR3 coding DNA: TGTGCCAGCAGCGAGGACAGGGGGCCCCAACCCCAGCATTTT. Translating it yields CASSEDRGPQPQHF.

The chain is built from TRBV19 and TRBJ1-6, with D unresolved. Per germline, CDR1 LNHDA and CDR2 SQIVND (reference sequence). The length of the CDR3 is 14 residues. V was shortened by 7 bases and J by 7 bases, with 14 bases between the two germline ends. CDR3 amino acids: CASTAPRANSPLHF. The CDR3, as DNA: TGTGCCAGTACCGCCCCGAGGGCAAATTCACCCCTCCACTTT.

The chain couples TRBV5-4 to TRBJ1-2; the D is unclear. Trimming cost V 5 bases and J 11 bases, with 22 bases left between them. Germline V lookup: CDR1 SGHNT, CDR2 YYREEE (reference sequence). This CDR3 comprises 14 residues. This CDR3 reads CASRTDPGGRGYTF. DNA of the CDR3: TGTGCCAGCAGAACGGACCCAGGAGGTCGGGGTTACACCTTC.